The 15 T cell receptor beta chains listed next were all sequenced from one sample in a study of blood T cell repertoires in COVID-19. TCRdb keeps only in-frame clones here, not all; method: immunoSEQ multiplex PCR. Of roughly 200,000 clones in the sample, 70% to 80% were seen once. The sample comprised peripheral blood. These receptors were collected from a man in his forties or fifties who had recovered from COVID-19.

The genes are TRBV10-3 and TRBJ2-2; D possibly corresponds to TRBD2 (6 bases). This CDR3 is built from 14 residues. CDR1 ENHRY and CDR2 SYGVKD come from the germline V gene. The V and J ends lost 6 bases and 0 bases respectively, with 8 bases between them. The CDR3 DNA follows: TGTGCCATCAGCCTAGCGCCGAACACCGGGGAGCTGTTTTTT. Protein product: CAISLAPNTGELFF.

This clone was counted a few times. This chain links TRBV19 with TRBJ1-6, with 7 positions matching TRBD1. CDR1 and CDR2 (germline): LNHDA, SQIVND (reference sequence). V trimming: 2 bases; J trimming: 6 bases; junction bases outside the gene matches: 4. There are 15 residues in the CDR3. The CDR3 DNA reads TGTGCCAGTAGTATATTTGGGGACAGTAATTCACCCCTCCACTTT. This gives the protein CASSIFGDSNSPLHF.

The V call is TRBV7-2, the J call TRBJ2-5, with D maybe TRBD1 (5 bases). The CDR3 extends over 15 amino acids. V lost 1 base and J lost 2, with 11 bases in between. CDR1 is SGHTA, CDR2 FQGNSA, per germline. The CDR3 spells CASSLGTYYQETQYF. Here the CDR3 DNA reads TGTGCCAGCAGCTTAGGGACATATTATCAAGAGACCCAGTACTTC.

The rearrangement joins TRBV3-1 (or the pseudogene TRBV3-2) to TRBJ2-7; D not resolved. Trimming removed 1 base at V and 2 bases at J, with 9 bases between. The CDR3 covers 14 residues. Germline lookup yields CDR1 LGHDT and CDR2 YNNKEL (reference sequence). The CDR3: CASSQAVRAYEQYF. CDR3 DNA sequence: TGTGCCAGCAGCCAAGCGGTTCGGGCCTACGAGCAGTACTTC.

The chain is built from TRBV5-6 and TRBJ1-2; D unresolved. Germline V gene lookup returns CDR1 SGHDT and CDR2 YYEEEE. Trimming took off 0 bases at V and 5 bases at J, with 11 bases between the two ends. CDR3 size: 14 residues. The CDR3 loop reads CASSLGRSLYGYTF. The DNA for the CDR3 is TGTGCCAGCAGCTTGGGCAGGTCCCTATATGGCTACACCTTC.

The V call is TRBV7-6, the J call TRBJ2-7, with TRBD2 matching 11 bases. Germline loops: CDR1 SGHVS, CDR2 FNYEAQ. The CDR3 covers 15 residues. V trimming: 5 bases; J trimming: 3 bases; junction bases outside the gene matches: 6. The DNA of the CDR3 is TGTGCCAGCAGCGCCACTAGCGGGAGAAACTACGAGCAGTACTTC. Protein product: CASSATSGRNYEQYF.

The rearrangement links TRBV5-1 to TRBJ2-5, with TRBD2 identical over 11 bases. CDR3 length equals 16 residues. V was clipped by 4 bases and J by 2 bases; unmatched bases: 7. Germline CDR1 is SGHRS and CDR2 is YFSETQ. Here the CDR3 DNA reads TGCGCCAGCAGCGCGACTAGCGGGATAGGGCAAGAGACCCAGTACTTC. This translates into CASSATSGIGQETQYF.

V and J are TRBV4-1 and TRBJ2-2; 7 bases are a match to TRBD2. CDR1 MGHRA and CDR2 YSYEKL come from the germline V gene. The CDR3 is 17 amino acids. V gave up 9 bases and J gave up 1 base; unmatched junction bases: 14. Written as DNA, the CDR3 is TGCGCCAGTATAAGAGGGGCTAGCGGAAAGAACACCGGGGAGCTGTTTTTT. Translation: CASIRGASGKNTGELFF.

This clone was seen just once. The chain joins TRBV7-2 to TRBJ2-7, with 9 bases that match TRBD2. The germline CDR1 and CDR2 sequences are SGHTA and FQGNSA. Trimming at V came to 1 base and at J to 3 bases, leaving 7 bases not matched to a gene. The CDR3 runs 16 residues. DNA for the CDR3: TGTGCCAGCAGCTTAGGGTGGTCTAGCGGGATCTACGAGCAGTACTTC. It codes for CASSLGWSSGIYEQYF.

The rearrangement uses TRBV27 and TRBJ1-6, with D possibly matching TRBD1 (6 bases). The CDR3 spans 15 residues. Germline V gives CDR1 MNHEY, CDR2 SMNVEV (reference sequence). V lost 5 bases to trimming and J lost 10 bases, with 18 bases between them. The CDR3: CASSPDRPSRSPLHF. CDR3 bases: TGTGCCAGCAGTCCCGACAGGCCCTCCAGGTCACCCCTCCACTTT.

The chain employs TRBV11-2 and TRBJ2-2; tentative D call: TRBD1 (7 bases). Germline V gene lookup returns CDR1 SGHAT and CDR2 FQNNGV. Trimming removed 7 bases at V and 0 bases at J, with 15 bases between. There are 16 residues in the CDR3. CDR3 sequence (DNA): TGTGCCAGCACCTATCAGGGGGGCTCGAACACCGGGGAGCTGTTTTTT. Translation: CASTYQGGSNTGELFF.

This chain links TRBV7-3 with TRBJ1-6, with 9 bases matching TRBD1. Germline V gives CDR1 SGHTA, CDR2 FQGTGA. Trimming removed 5 bases from V and 9 bases from J; junction bases left unmatched: 8. The CDR3 is made up of 15 amino acids. The chain's CDR3 is CASSQTGQGTSPLHF. The CDR3 DNA reads as TGTGCCAGCAGCCAAACCGGACAGGGGACTTCACCCCTCCACTTT.

V is TRBV6-4 and J is TRBJ2-1; maybe TRBD1 (7 bases). V lost 0 bases, J lost 14 bases, and 14 bases lay in between. The V gene's germline CDR1 is MRHNA and CDR2 SNTAGT. The CDR3 runs to 13 residues. DNA of the CDR3: TGTGCCAGCAGTGACTCACAGGAGGGGGCGAAGTTCTTC. This sequence encodes CASSDSQEGAKFF.

The chain couples TRBV11-2 to TRBJ2-7; 9 nucleotides line up with TRBD1. Per the germline V gene, CDR1 is SGHAT and CDR2 is FQNNGV. With V trimmed by 3 bases and J by 4 bases, 7 bases remained unmatched. The CDR3 contains 15 residues. In DNA, the CDR3 is TGTGCCAGCAGCTTGGCCGGGACAGGGATGTACGAGCAGTACTTC. Protein product: CASSLAGTGMYEQYF.

The CDR3 nucleotides read TGTGCCAGCAGCTTAGTTTATGGCGGGAACCCTTTCTACAATGAGCAGTTCTTC. It is translated as CASSLVYGGNPFYNEQFF. The J gene is TRBJ2-1, the V gene TRBV11-2, with D perhaps TRBD2 (6 bases). V lost 1 base and J 3 bases, leaving 19 bases between the germline ends. Germline V gene sequence: CDR1 SGHAT, CDR2 FQNNGV. The CDR3 extends over 18 amino acids.